This T cell receptor beta chain comes out of a study of response to subunit inactivated influenza vaccine. This CDR3 has 13 amino acids. V lost 3 bases and J lost 4, with 10 bases in between. Per germline, CDR1 SGHDT and CDR2 YYEEEE. TCRdb recomputed calls from the RT-PCR reads with MiXCR, one row per CDR3 protein. The sample yields fewer than 750,000 distinct CDR3 sequences, 12% to 15% seen once. This sequence joins TRBV5-6 and TRBJ1-2; possibly TRBD1 for D (5 bases). Here the sequenced sample was PBMCs from blood, taken 11 to 12 days after vaccination. The sequence was obtained from a man aged 45-65 years who received an inactivated influenza vaccine. Here the CDR3 DNA reads TGTGCCAGCAGCTCGTCAGGGATCTATGGCTACACCTTC. This encodes CASSSSGIYGYTF.